The T cell receptor (beta chain) under discussion was sequenced for a study of T cells in Graves' hyperthyroidism and ophthalmopathy. The TCR beta CDR3 regions underwent amplification using RNA transcripts as the source. HTBI primers were the set used in a first-round RT-PCR of the TCR CDR3. TCRdb re-derived calls from the multiplex PCR reads in MiXCR, one entry per CDR3 protein. The sample lists 350,000 to 500,000 distinct CDR3 sequences; approximately 14% were seen once. Germline V lookup: CDR1 SGDLS, CDR2 YYNGEE. This CDR3 contains 14 residues. V lost 0 bases to trimming and J lost 6 bases, with 13 bases between them.

This sequence originates from a woman aged 18-30 years with Graves' hyperthyroidism. Input material: blood. The chain joins TRBV9 to TRBJ2-7; D is possibly TRBD2 (7 bases). The CDR3 nucleotides read TGTGCCAGCAGCGTAGAGGGGGGGGGCGGCGAGCAGTACTTC. Translated, it gives CASSVEGGGGEQYF.